These T cell receptor beta chains were read from a single sample in a study of Ad26.COV2.S vaccination and SARS-CoV-2 variants. The protocol was immunoSEQ multiplex PCR, while the TCRdb copy is restricted to in-frame clones and leaves out a portion. This sample has around 300,000 clones, with approximately 86% found just once. This sample comprised peripheral blood, obtained in a trial of Ad26.COV2.S vaccine versus placebo. The receptors here all came from a person between 18 and 60 years old who received the Ad26.COV2.S COVID-19 vaccine or a placebo. Each CDR3 is given with its conserved first and last residue. A D gene is named only where the DNA matches it firmly. Part of the rows lack a size; the others show once, few, many or a class for expanded clones.

J gene,V gene,D gene,clone size,CDR3 protein,CDR3 DNA
TRBJ2-7,TRBV5-6,NA,once,CASSLVGGVGEQYF,TGTGCCAGCAGCTTGGTCGGAGGGGTCGGCGAGCAGTACTTC
TRBJ1-1,TRBV4-2,NA,once,CASSLQGDEDTEAFF,TGTGCCAGCAGCCTACAGGGCGACGAGGACACTGAAGCTTTCTTT
TRBJ1-6,TRBV25-1,NA,NA,CASSEYGSDSGSPLHF,TGTGCCAGCAGTGAATACGGGTCGGATTCGGGTTCACCCCTCCACTTT
TRBJ2-1,TRBV18,NA,once,CASSIDGGYNEQFF,TGTGCCAGCTCAATAGATGGCGGTTACAATGAGCAGTTCTTC
TRBJ2-5,TRBV5-1,NA,NA,CASSLTVERPTYQETQYF,TGCGCCAGCAGCTTGACGGTCGAGAGACCCACGTACCAAGAGACCCAGTACTTC
TRBJ1-2,TRBV10-3,NA,NA,CAISESNRQVGYGYTF,TGTGCCATCAGTGAGTCAAACAGGCAGGTCGGCTATGGCTACACCTTC
TRBJ1-2,TRBV28,TRBD1,NA,CASSFLSYRGPNYGYTF,TGTGCCAGCAGTTTCCTCAGTTACAGGGGGCCTAACTATGGCTACACCTTC
TRBJ1-3,TRBV30,NA,NA,CAWTTQGGSSGNTIYF,TGTGCCTGGACTACCCAAGGGGGATCCTCCGGAAACACCATATATTTT
TRBJ2-7,TRBV6-2/TRBV6-3,TRBD2,NA,CASSYSGLGYYEQYF,TGTGCCAGCAGTTACTCAGGACTAGGTTACTACGAGCAGTACTTC
TRBJ2-7,TRBV30,NA,NA,CAWSPWGYEQYF,TGTGCCTGGAGCCCCTGGGGTTACGAGCAGTACTTC
TRBJ1-2,TRBV27,NA,NA,CASSPWTRSNYGYTF,TGTGCCAGCAGTCCGTGGACACGGTCTAACTATGGCTACACCTTC
TRBJ2-7,TRBV19,NA,NA,CASSFLGQNEQYF,TGTGCCAGTAGTTTTTTAGGGCAAAACGAGCAGTACTTC
TRBJ2-7,TRBV29-1,NA,NA,CSVEGGTYEQYF,TGCAGCGTTGAAGGAGGGACCTACGAGCAGTACTTC
TRBJ1-6,TRBV11-3,NA,NA,CASSLDSSYNSPLHF,TGTGCCAGCAGCCTCGATAGCTCCTATAATTCACCCCTCCACTTT
TRBJ2-4,TRBV28,TRBD1,NA,CASQQGAENIQYF,TGTGCCTCTCAACAGGGGGCTGAAAACATTCAGTACTTC
TRBJ2-3,TRBV4-3,NA,NA,CASSPRLPDTQYF,TGCGCCAGCAGCCCCAGACTTCCAGATACGCAGTATTTT
TRBJ2-5,TRBV15,TRBD1,NA,CATSRETGEETQYF,TGTGCCACCAGCAGAGAGACAGGGGAAGAGACCCAGTACTTC
TRBJ2-1,TRBV5-5,TRBD2,NA,CASRGRGESYNEQFF,TGTGCCAGCAGGGGACGGGGGGAATCCTACAATGAGCAGTTCTTC
TRBJ1-1,TRBV5-5,NA,NA,CASSGAAYGAFF,TGTGCCAGCAGCGGCGCCGCTTACGGGGCTTTCTTT
TRBJ1-1,TRBV7-8,NA,NA,CASSSFTGRTEAFF,TGTGCCAGCAGTTCCTTTACTGGGAGGACTGAAGCTTTCTTT
TRBJ1-5,TRBV7-2,NA,NA,CASSPSGTPNSNQPQHF,TGTGCCAGCAGCCCGAGTGGGACACCGAATAGCAATCAGCCCCAGCATTTT
TRBJ2-1,TRBV19,NA,NA,CASSRPSSYNEQFF,TGTGCCAGTAGTCGACCTAGCTCCTACAATGAGCAGTTCTTC
TRBJ2-3,TRBV7-3,NA,NA,CASSPVLGETDTQYF,TGTGCCAGCAGCCCCGTCCTGGGAGAGACAGATACGCAGTATTTT
TRBJ1-2,TRBV28,NA,NA,CASSFEDSNYGYTF,TGTGCCAGCAGTTTCGAGGACTCTAACTATGGCTACACCTTC
TRBJ1-1,TRBV27,NA,NA,CASSSTLRVRTEAFF,TGTGCCAGCAGTTCAACCCTCAGGGTGCGGACTGAAGCTTTCTTT
TRBJ2-1,TRBV27,TRBD2,NA,CASSSELAGWNEQFF,TGTGCCAGCAGTTCCGAACTAGCGGGGTGGAATGAGCAGTTCTTC
TRBJ1-2,TRBV3-1/TRBV3-2,NA,NA,CASSDPPGGNYGYTF,TGTGCCAGCAGCGATCCACCGGGGGGCAACTATGGCTACACCTTC
TRBJ1-4,TRBV28,NA,NA,CASSGGWGALEEKLFF,TGTGCCAGCAGTGGGGGTTGGGGGGCCCTGGAAGAAAAACTGTTTTTT
TRBJ2-1,TRBV13,NA,NA,CASSPTGVGGHNEQFF,TGTGCCAGCAGCCCCACTGGGGTGGGGGGGCACAATGAGCAGTTCTTC
TRBJ1-2,TRBV7-9,NA,NA,CASSYYPLRTRGYTF,TGTGCCAGCAGCTATTACCCCCTAAGGACAAGGGGCTACACCTTC
TRBJ2-6,TRBV2,NA,NA,CASREEAGANVLTF,TGTGCCAGCAGGGAGGAGGCCGGGGCCAACGTCCTGACTTTC
TRBJ2-3,TRBV19,NA,NA,CASSTDLAFTDTQYF,TGTGCCAGTAGTACCGATCTAGCGTTTACAGATACGCAGTATTTT
TRBJ1-2,TRBV2,NA,NA,CASSEGGVGYTF,TGTGCCAGCAGTGAGGGGGGAGTTGGCTACACCTTC
TRBJ1-1,TRBV28,TRBD1,NA,CASSLGDGTGNTEAFF,TGTGCCAGCAGTTTAGGCGACGGGACAGGGAACACTGAAGCTTTCTTT
TRBJ1-3,TRBV3-1/TRBV3-2,TRBD1,NA,CASRRQGSTGNTIYF,TGTGCCAGCAGGCGACAGGGGTCTACTGGAAACACCATATATTTT
TRBJ1-6,TRBV5-5,NA,NA,CASSFHNLGDSPLHF,TGTGCCAGCAGCTTTCATAACCTTGGGGATTCACCCCTCCACTTT
TRBJ2-4,TRBV7-2,NA,NA,CASSLGTLGLENIQYF,TGTGCCAGCAGCTTAGGCACCTTAGGGTTGGAAAACATTCAGTACTTC
TRBJ1-2,TRBV12-3/TRBV12-4,NA,NA,CASSLKRLFGYTF,TGTGCCAGCAGTTTGAAAAGGTTGTTCGGCTACACCTTC
TRBJ1-2,TRBV28,NA,few,CASSDAAMDLTNIRGYGYTF,TGTGCCAGCAGTGACGCCGCAATGGACTTAACTAATATACGGGGCTATGGCTACACCTTC
TRBJ2-1,TRBV29-1,TRBD2,NA,CSVERLAGGPSYNEQFF,TGCAGCGTTGAACGTCTAGCGGGAGGGCCCTCCTACAATGAGCAGTTCTTC
TRBJ2-1,TRBV5-1,TRBD2,once,CASTKDPSGSYNEQFF,TGCGCCAGCACCAAAGACCCTAGCGGTTCCTACAATGAGCAGTTCTTC
TRBJ2-1,TRBV6-6,NA,NA,CASSPPEGYNEQFF,TGTGCCAGCAGCCCCCCCGAGGGCTACAATGAGCAGTTCTTC
TRBJ2-5,TRBV5-1,NA,NA,CASSLGPEDPQETQYF,TGCGCCAGCAGCTTGGGTCCGGAGGATCCACAAGAGACCCAGTACTTC
TRBJ2-7,TRBV5-1,TRBD2,few,CASSGAGEQYF,TGCGCCAGCAGCGGAGCGGGAGAGCAGTACTTC
TRBJ1-2,TRBV7-9,NA,few,CASSLDPGLNYGYTF,TGTGCCAGCAGCTTGGACCCGGGACTTAACTATGGCTACACCTTC
TRBJ1-1,TRBV28,NA,NA,CASSRTEITEAFF,TGTGCCAGCAGTAGGACAGAAATCACTGAAGCTTTCTTT
TRBJ1-3,TRBV4-3,TRBD1,NA,CASSLDPGQGNTIYF,TGCGCCAGCAGCCTCGATCCGGGACAGGGAAACACCATATATTTT
TRBJ2-7,TRBV6-2/TRBV6-3,TRBD2,NA,CASSYPASGRREFYEQYF,TGTGCCAGCAGTTACCCAGCTAGCGGGAGAAGGGAATTCTACGAGCAGTACTTC
TRBJ2-5,TRBV2,NA,NA,CASREQGIAETQYF,TGTGCCAGCAGGGAACAGGGAATAGCAGAGACCCAGTACTTC
TRBJ2-2,TRBV3-1/TRBV3-2,TRBD2,NA,CASSQGSSGRAPGELFF,TGTGCCAGCAGCCAAGGATCTAGCGGGAGGGCCCCCGGGGAGCTGTTTTTT
TRBJ2-1,TRBV6-4,TRBD1,NA,CASSDPGQGVNEQFF,TGTGCCAGCAGTGACCCGGGACAGGGGGTCAATGAGCAGTTCTTC
TRBJ2-3,TRBV7-2,NA,NA,CASRSGPPPDTQYF,TGTGCCAGCAGATCCGGGCCCCCCCCAGATACGCAGTATTTT
TRBJ2-2,TRBV28,TRBD1,NA,CATLTQGVAGELFF,TGTGCCACCCTGACCCAGGGGGTAGCCGGGGAGCTGTTTTTT
TRBJ2-1,TRBV19,NA,NA,CASSLKSGAAGNEQFF,TGTGCCAGTAGCCTTAAGTCGGGGGCTGCGGGAAATGAGCAGTTCTTC
TRBJ2-6,TRBV24-1,TRBD1,few,CATSDSFAPGQGSGANVLTF,TGTGCCACCAGTGACTCCTTCGCCCCGGGACAGGGATCTGGGGCCAACGTCCTGACTTTC